The rows below give T cell receptor beta chains drawn from one sample of a study of blood T cell repertoires in COVID-19. This table comes from immunoSEQ multiplex PCR, and its TCRdb copy is limited to in-frame clones, with some not included. The table lists roughly 240,000 clones, roughly 85% of them singletons. Sequencing used PBMCs or T cells enriched from blood (not recorded which). The origin of the receptors is a woman in her forties or fifties with acute COVID-19. The CDR3 runs from the conserved cysteine through the conserved F or W.

V gene	CDR3 protein
TRBV7-9	CASSTFLGGYGYTF
TRBV19	CASSIGGTTEQFF
TRBV5-1	CASSWSGYYEQYF
TRBV9	CASSVATGGNEQFF
TRBV25-1	CASSALGQGASHYGYTF
TRBV24-1	CATSDFRGGYTF
TRBV29-1	CSVPWGLNTEAFF
TRBV21-1	CASSRGTSGANVLTF
TRBV11-2	CASSLVPQGYSGYTF
TRBV9	CASSPSSIGVLGAFF
TRBV19	CASSAGVRQPQHF
TRBV29-1	CSVILGHWSDEQYF
TRBV4-3	CASSQDQRVQPQHF
TRBV30	CAWSVRGPRNEKLFF
TRBV2	CASSPSGDYTEAFF
TRBV2	CAGCDRTGESTGELFF
TRBV7-2	CASSLQGDWNQPQHF
TRBV3-1/TRBV3-2	CASSQGRGGRREFF
TRBV19	CASSLPQGAYEEKLFF
TRBV6-5	CASRMDRVNYGYTF
TRBV2	CASSPTQLGQDPRGAFF
TRBV18	CASSPQGSNTEAFF
TRBV9	CASSFSGTDNYGYTF
TRBV6-5	CASLRIAGLNQPQHF
TRBV27	CASSLGAPGQGGYTF
TRBV7-8	CASSFSITGNTIYF
TRBV18	CASSPREMSGEKLFF
TRBV19	CASGQGAATDTQYF
TRBV5-1	CASSWGWQGWNNEQFF
TRBV5-1	CASSLQGEKLFF
TRBV10-1	CASSLGQNYGYTF
TRBV19	CASRYGGQGGYAYGYTF
TRBV14	CASSQEQGISGNTIYF
TRBV28	CASSLMVEGGYTF
TRBV7-3	CASSFPGTASNEQFF
TRBV5-1	CASSLGQGGEQFF
TRBV30	CAWTQRGYNEQFF